This T cell receptor (beta chain) was sequenced in a study of cytomegalovirus exposure and HLA in healthy donors. The PCR contained 60 Vbeta and 13 Jbeta primers. TCRdb's copy holds only in-frame clones and misses some; the assay was immunoSEQ multiplex PCR. The sample shows around 190,000 clones, 65% to 80% of them seen only once. Study-wide points: In a later analysis, V- and J-gene trimming of beta chains associated with a DCLRE1C missense variant, replicated independently.

Worth noting for this clone: Its antigen is undetermined.

The ends were cut back, 1 base at V and 5 bases at J, with 9 bases in the middle. The CDR3 contains 14 residues. Germline V gives CDR1 LNHDA, CDR2 SQIVND (reference sequence). This chain connects TRBV19 to TRBJ1-5; D unclear. Sequencing input: PBMCs. This receptor was taken from a man aged 25-40 years in good health and CMV-seropositive. Here the CDR3 DNA reads TGTGCCAGTAGTATAGTTGGGGAGTATCAGCCCCAGCATTTT. Translation: CASSIVGEYQPQHF. Drawing the rest from reference TRBV19 and TRBJ1-5, the complete variable domain is DGGITQSPKYLFRKEGQNVTLSCEQNLNHDAMYWYRQDPGQGLRLIYYSQIVNDFQKGDIAEGYSVSREKKESFPLTVTSAQKNPTAFYLCASSIVGEYQPQHFGDGTRLSIL.